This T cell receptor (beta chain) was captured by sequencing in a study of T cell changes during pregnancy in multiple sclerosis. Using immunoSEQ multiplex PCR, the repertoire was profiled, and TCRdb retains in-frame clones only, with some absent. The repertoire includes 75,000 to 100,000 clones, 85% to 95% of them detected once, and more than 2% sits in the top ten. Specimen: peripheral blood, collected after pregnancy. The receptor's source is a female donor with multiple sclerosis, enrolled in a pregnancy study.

CDR3: CASSFDFGQRSSYEQYF. The CDR3 DNA reads as TGTGCCAGCAGCTTCGATTTTGGACAGAGAAGCTCCTACGAGCAGTACTTC. The rearrangement joins TRBV7-2 to TRBJ2-7; D may be TRBD1 (6 bases). Germline lookup yields CDR1 SGHTA and CDR2 FQGNSA. V lost 3 bases and J 0 bases, leaving 18 bases between the germline ends. The CDR3 extends over 17 amino acids.